The next 8 T cell receptor beta chains were all read from a single sample in a study of cytomegalovirus exposure and HLA in healthy donors. A multiplex PCR was run with 60 Vbeta primers and 13 Jbeta primers. Produced via immunoSEQ multiplex PCR; TCRdb's table is partial and in-frame only. In total, the table holds some 75,000 clones. The sample was PBMCs. The receptor source for this set is a man aged 35 to 55 in good health and CMV-seronegative.

The V call is TRBV29-1, the J call TRBJ2-7; tentatively, D is TRBD1 (6 bases). This CDR3 spans 13 amino acids. The germline V gene has CDR1 SQVTM and CDR2 ANQGSEA. V was trimmed by 6 bases and J by 6 bases, leaving 18 bases between them. CDR3 nucleotide sequence: TGCAGCGTCGCCGGTCCTACAGGGCGCGAGCAGTACTTC. It encodes CSVAGPTGREQYF.

The rearrangement links TRBV4-3 to TRBJ1-6; 9 nucleotides align to TRBD1. Unmatched junction bases numbered 5, after V lost 0 bases and J lost 5 bases. This CDR3 has 17 residues. Germline V gene sequence: CDR1 LGHNA, CDR2 YSLEER. Written as DNA, the CDR3 is TGCGCCAGCAGCCAAGATCTTCGACAGGGGGATAATTCACCCCTCCACTTT. Encoded protein: CASSQDLRQGDNSPLHF.

The rearrangement links TRBV28 to TRBJ2-7, with TRBD1 identical over 12 bases. The CDR3 loop spans 19 amino acids. Germline CDR1 MDHEN, CDR2 SYDVKM. Trimming at V came to 3 bases and at J to 5 bases, leaving 17 bases not matched to a gene. Here the CDR3 DNA reads TGTGCCAGCAGTTTGGATCTGGGACAGGGGGCGAACGGGGCGAACGAGCAGTACTTC. Residues: CASSLDLGQGANGANEQYF.

The chain combines TRBV27 with TRBJ2-7; no clear D gene. Trimming shortened V by 6 bases and J by 4 bases, and 19 bases separated the two germline ends. This CDR3 comprises 15 residues. Per germline, CDR1 MNHEY and CDR2 SMNVEV (reference sequence). CDR3: CASSLRRSLGYEQYF. The CDR3 region has the DNA TGTGCCAGCAGCCTGCGTCGGAGTCTCGGGTACGAGCAGTACTTC.

V and J are TRBV28 and TRBJ2-7; 9 bases match TRBD2. The CDR3 contains 17 residues. Germline lookup yields CDR1 MDHEN and CDR2 SYDVKM. The junction had 14 bases not matched to a gene; V was cut back by 3 bases and J by 5 bases. DNA of the CDR3: TGTGCCAGCAGTTTCTTAGAGCCGGTTAGCGGGAGAGACGAGCAGTACTTC. Protein: CASSFLEPVSGRDEQYF.

J is TRBJ2-5 and V is TRBV4-1; TRBD1 matches 8 bases. The V gene end was trimmed by 2 bases and the J gene end by 5 bases; junction bases not matched to a gene: 10. This CDR3 is built from 16 residues. The germline V gene has CDR1 MGHRA and CDR2 YSYEKL. The CDR3 loop reads CASSQHATGGPETQYF. CDR3 sequence (DNA): TGCGCCAGCAGCCAACACGCCACAGGGGGGCCCGAGACCCAGTACTTC.

CDR3 amino acids: CASSPSGGWSGELFF. The CDR3, as DNA: TGTGCCAGCAGCCCATCAGGGGGGTGGTCCGGGGAGCTGTTTTTT. The rearrangement uses TRBV7-8 and TRBJ2-2; D perhaps matches TRBD1 (7 bases). V lost 5 bases to trimming and J lost 6 bases, with 16 bases between them. CDR3 length: 15 residues. The V gene's germline CDR1 is SGHVS and CDR2 FQNEAQ. Looking up the rest from reference TRBV7-8 and TRBJ2-2 gives the full variable domain: GAGVSQSPRYKVAKRGQDVALRCDPISGHVSLFWYQQALGQGPEFLTYFQNEAQLDKSGLPSDRFFAERPEGSVSTLKIQRTQQEDSAVYLCASSPSGGWSGELFFGEGSRLTVL.

The V call is TRBV4-1, the J call TRBJ1-2; 7 bases fit TRBD1. CDR1 is MGHRA, CDR2 YSYEKL, per germline. The ends lost 4 bases at V and 3 bases at J; junction bases unmatched: 2. The CDR3 has 13 residues. The CDR3 bases are TGCGCCAGCAGCCGGGACAGCGACTATGGCTACACCTTC. It translates to CASSRDSDYGYTF.